These 14 T cell receptor beta chains were sequenced from one sample in a study of cytomegalovirus exposure and HLA in healthy donors. PCR employed 60 Vbeta and 13 Jbeta primers. Produced via immunoSEQ multiplex PCR; TCRdb's table is partial and in-frame only. Of around 210,000 clones listed, 85% are singletons. Sequenced material: PBMCs. Receptor source: a girl aged 2-10 years in good health and CMV-seronegative.

The rearrangement joins TRBV5-1 to TRBJ2-3; TRBD2 aligns across 7 bases. Germline CDR1 and CDR2: SGHRS and YFSETQ. V was clipped by 2 bases and J by 3 bases; unmatched bases: 6. The CDR3 totals 15 residues. The CDR3 region is CASSFARGTTDTQYF. The CDR3 DNA sequence: TGCGCCAGCAGCTTCGCGCGGGGGACGACAGATACGCAGTATTTT.

The sample holds a few counts of this clone. This chain links TRBV5-1 with TRBJ2-5; a possible D gene is TRBD1 (5 bases). CDR1 is SGHRS and CDR2 is YFSETQ in the germline V gene. CDR3 length: 15 amino acids. The ends were cut back, 0 bases at V and 4 bases at J, with 13 bases in the middle. CDR3 DNA sequence: TGCGCCAGCAGCTTGGGGTCAGGGAATGGAGAGACCCAGTACTTC. Translated, it gives CASSLGSGNGETQYF.

This chain connects TRBV18 to TRBJ2-5; TRBD1 might be the D (5 bases). Deletions cut 3 bases from V and 4 bases from J, with 9 bases between. CDR3 length: 13 residues. Germline V CDR1 and CDR2: KGHSH, LQKENI. For the CDR3, the DNA is TGTGCCAGCTCACCCCAGGGTGGAGAGACCCAGTACTTC. Translated, it gives CASSPQGGETQYF. Based on the CDR3 plus reference TRBV18 and TRBJ2-5, the full variable domain is NAGVMQNPRHLVRRRGQEARLRCSPMKGHSHVYWYRQLPEEGLKFMVYLQKENIIDESGMPKERFSAEFPKEGPSILRIQQVVRGDSAAYFCASSPQGGETQYFGPGTRLLVL.

The chain carries TRBV5-4 and TRBJ2-5, with 9 bases identical to TRBD2. The junction had 10 bases not matched to a gene; V was cut back by 4 bases and J by 9 bases. CDR1 SGHNT and CDR2 YYREEE come from the germline V gene (reference sequence). This CDR3 has 14 residues. The CDR3 reads CASSGSSGVRAQYF. CDR3 DNA sequence: TGTGCCAGCAGCGGCTCTAGCGGGGTCAGGGCCCAGTACTTC.

V and J are TRBV7-3 and TRBJ2-2, with no clear D. The CDR3 has 14 amino acids. V was trimmed by 3 bases and J by 3 bases, leaving 8 bases between them. CDR1 is SGHTA and CDR2 is FQGTGA in the germline V gene. CDR3 DNA: TGTGCCAGCAGCTTGACATGGGACACCGGGGAGCTGTTTTTT. Its protein product is CASSLTWDTGELFF.

The rearrangement links TRBV18 to TRBJ2-2, with D perhaps matching TRBD1 (6 bases). V was clipped by 10 bases and J by 0 bases, with 9 bases between them. Looked up from germline, CDR1 is KGHSH and CDR2 is LQKENI. The CDR3 runs 13 residues. CDR3 bases: TGTGCCATTAAGGGGGCGAACACCGGGGAGCTGTTTTTT. Its protein product is CAIKGANTGELFF.

CDR3 sequence: CASSSIIHEQYF. CDR3 DNA sequence: TGTGCCAGCAGCTCCATCATCCACGAGCAGTACTTC. The chain couples TRBV7-9 to TRBJ2-5; D gene uncertain. The end of the DNA aligns better with TRBJ2-7, so the J call may be wrong. The CDR3 extends over 12 amino acids. Germline CDR1 and CDR2: SEHNR and FQNEAQ (reference sequence).

The chain employs TRBV15 and TRBJ2-1; 9 bases map to TRBD2. Germline trimming cut 4 bases from V and 7 bases from J; bases unmatched to any gene: 8. Germline loops: CDR1 LNHNV, CDR2 YYDKDF (reference sequence). This CDR3 is built from 15 residues. The CDR3 nucleotides are TGTGCCACCAGCACTCTAGCGGGATCCCTGAATGAGCAGTTCTTC. Translated: CATSTLAGSLNEQFF.

The rearrangement uses TRBV27 and TRBJ1-5; D is unclear. The CDR3 is 15 amino acids. V shed 6 bases and J shed 4 bases, with 16 bases lying between them. Germline CDR1 and CDR2: MNHEY and SMNVEV (reference sequence). The CDR3, as DNA: TGTGCCAGCAGCCAAGCCCCTGGAGGGAATCAGCCCCAGCATTTT. Protein: CASSQAPGGNQPQHF.

The chain recombines TRBV27 with TRBJ2-5; D might be TRBD1 (6 bases). Trimming removed 5 bases from V and 2 bases from J, with 18 bases in between. This CDR3 comprises 16 residues. Per germline, CDR1 MNHEY and CDR2 SMNVEV (reference sequence). Here the CDR3 reads CASSPRTARGQETQYF. In DNA form, the CDR3 reads TGTGCCAGCAGTCCAAGGACAGCTCGCGGACAAGAGACCCAGTACTTC.

This rearrangement joins TRBV5-4 to TRBJ2-7; D is perhaps TRBD1 (6 bases). In germline, CDR1 is SGHNT, CDR2 YYREEE (reference sequence). The V gene lost 5 bases and the J gene lost 2 bases, with 14 bases spanning the gap. The CDR3 contains 14 residues. The CDR3 DNA follows: TGTGCCAGCAGTTCCGGGACACAGCCCTACGAGCAGTACTTC. It translates to CASSSGTQPYEQYF.

The V call is TRBV5-1, the J call TRBJ1-2; 7 positions agree with TRBD1. CDR1 is SGHRS and CDR2 is YFSETQ in the germline V gene. V trimming: 3 bases; J trimming: 4 bases; junction bases outside the gene matches: 9. This CDR3 contains 15 residues. CDR3 sequence: CASSSRQGGFYGYTF. As DNA, the CDR3 is TGCGCCAGCAGCTCAAGACAGGGCGGATTCTATGGCTACACCTTC.

The genes are TRBV10-1 and TRBJ1-6, with D possibly TRBD1 on 5 matching bases. The CDR3 is made up of 13 amino acids. V lost 6 bases to trimming and J lost 4 bases, with 7 bases between them. CDR1 WNHNN and CDR2 SYGVQD come from the germline V gene (reference sequence). CDR3 in DNA: TGCGCCAGCAGACAGGATTATAATTCACCCCTCCACTTT. Amino acid sequence: CASRQDYNSPLHF.

This chain uses TRBV7-9 with TRBJ2-7, with TRBD2 matching over 9 bases. This CDR3 region has 16 residues. V gave up 5 bases and J gave up 0 bases; unmatched junction bases: 8. Germline CDR1 SEHNR, CDR2 FQNEAQ (reference sequence). This chain's CDR3 is CASSPIAGEFSYEQYF. CDR3 coding DNA: TGTGCCAGCAGCCCCATAGCGGGAGAGTTCTCCTACGAGCAGTACTTC.